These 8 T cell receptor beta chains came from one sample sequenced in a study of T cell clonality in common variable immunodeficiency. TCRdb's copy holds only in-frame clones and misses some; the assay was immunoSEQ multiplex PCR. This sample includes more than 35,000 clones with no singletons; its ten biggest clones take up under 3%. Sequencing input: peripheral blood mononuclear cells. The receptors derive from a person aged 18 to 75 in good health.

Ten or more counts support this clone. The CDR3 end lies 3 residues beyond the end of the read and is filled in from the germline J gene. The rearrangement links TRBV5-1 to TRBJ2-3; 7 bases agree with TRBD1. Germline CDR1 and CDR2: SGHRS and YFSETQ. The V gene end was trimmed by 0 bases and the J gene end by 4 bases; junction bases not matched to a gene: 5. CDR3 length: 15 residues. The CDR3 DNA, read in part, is TGCGCCAGCAGCTTGGCGGGCCAGGGGGCAGATACG. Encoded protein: CASSLAGQGADT. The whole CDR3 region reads CASSLAGQGADTQYF.

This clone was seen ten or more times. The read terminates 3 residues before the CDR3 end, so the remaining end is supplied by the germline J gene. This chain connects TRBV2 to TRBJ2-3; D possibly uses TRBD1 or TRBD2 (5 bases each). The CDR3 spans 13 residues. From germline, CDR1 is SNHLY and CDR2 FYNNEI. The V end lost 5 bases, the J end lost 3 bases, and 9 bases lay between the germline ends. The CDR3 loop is CASSSGSTDTQYF. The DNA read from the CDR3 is TGTGCCAGCAGTTCAGGGAGTACAGATACG.

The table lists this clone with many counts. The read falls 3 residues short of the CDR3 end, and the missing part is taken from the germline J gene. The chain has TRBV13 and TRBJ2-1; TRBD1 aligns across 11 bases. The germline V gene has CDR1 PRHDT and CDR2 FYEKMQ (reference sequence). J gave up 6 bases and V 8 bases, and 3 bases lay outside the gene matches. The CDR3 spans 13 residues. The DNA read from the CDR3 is TGTGCCAGCTCCGGGACAGGGGGCAATGAG. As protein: CASSGTGGNE. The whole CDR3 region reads CASSGTGGNEQFF.

CDR3 residues: CASSLLGEWNSPLHF. CDR3 bases read: TGTGCCAGCAGCTTACTAGGGGAGTGGAATTCACCC. This chain joins TRBV7-2 and TRBJ1-6; maybe TRBD1 (5 bases). Read sequence stops 3 residues before the CDR3 end, and the germline J gene provides the missing end. V lost 2 bases and J lost 7, with 12 bases in between. The CDR3 has 15 residues. Germline V lookup: CDR1 SGHTA, CDR2 FQGNSA.

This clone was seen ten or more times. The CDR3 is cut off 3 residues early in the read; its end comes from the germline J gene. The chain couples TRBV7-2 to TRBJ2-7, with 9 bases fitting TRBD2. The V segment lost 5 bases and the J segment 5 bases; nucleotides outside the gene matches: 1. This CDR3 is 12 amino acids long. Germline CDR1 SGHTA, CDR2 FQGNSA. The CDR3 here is CASSRTSDEQYF. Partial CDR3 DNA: TGTGCCAGCAGCCGGACTAGCGACGAG. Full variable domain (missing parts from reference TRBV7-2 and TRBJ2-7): GAGVSQSPSNKVTEKGKDVELRCDPISGHTALYWYRQSLGQGLEFLIYFQGNSAPDKSGLPSDRFSAERTGGSVSTLTIQRTQQEDSAVYLCASSRTSDEQYFGPGTRLTVT.

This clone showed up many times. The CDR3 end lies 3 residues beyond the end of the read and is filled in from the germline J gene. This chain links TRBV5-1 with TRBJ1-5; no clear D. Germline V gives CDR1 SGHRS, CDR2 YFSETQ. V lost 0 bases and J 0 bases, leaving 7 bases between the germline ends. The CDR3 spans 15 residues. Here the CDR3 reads CASSLVQNSNQPQHF. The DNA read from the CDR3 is TGCGCCAGCAGCTTGGTACAGAATAGCAATCAGCCC.

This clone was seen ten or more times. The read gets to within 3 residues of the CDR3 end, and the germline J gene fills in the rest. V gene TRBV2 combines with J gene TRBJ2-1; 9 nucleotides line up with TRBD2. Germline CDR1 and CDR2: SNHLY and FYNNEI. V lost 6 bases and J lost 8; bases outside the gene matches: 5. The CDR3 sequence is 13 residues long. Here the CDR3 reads CASRGLAGDEQFF. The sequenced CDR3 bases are TGTGCCAGCAGGGGACTAGCTGGCGATGAG.

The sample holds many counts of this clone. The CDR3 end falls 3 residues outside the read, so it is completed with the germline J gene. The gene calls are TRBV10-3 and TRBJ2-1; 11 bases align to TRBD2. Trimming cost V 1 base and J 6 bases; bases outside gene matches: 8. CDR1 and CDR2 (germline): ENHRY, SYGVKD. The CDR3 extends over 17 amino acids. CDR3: CAISEFGTSGWSNEQFF. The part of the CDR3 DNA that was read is TGTGCCATCAGTGAGTTCGGGACTAGCGGTTGGAGCAATGAG.